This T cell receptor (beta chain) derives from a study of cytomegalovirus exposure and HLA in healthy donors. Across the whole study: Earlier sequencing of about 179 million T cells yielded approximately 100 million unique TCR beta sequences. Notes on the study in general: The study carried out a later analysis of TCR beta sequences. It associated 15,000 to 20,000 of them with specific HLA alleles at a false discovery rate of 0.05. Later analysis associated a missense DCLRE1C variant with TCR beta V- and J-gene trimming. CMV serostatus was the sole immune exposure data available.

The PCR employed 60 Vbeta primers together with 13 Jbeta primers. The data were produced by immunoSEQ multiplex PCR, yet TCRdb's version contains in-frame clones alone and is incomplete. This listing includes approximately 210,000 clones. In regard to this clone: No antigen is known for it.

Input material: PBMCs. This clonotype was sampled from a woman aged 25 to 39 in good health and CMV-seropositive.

The CDR3 nucleotides read TGTGCCAGCAGCTGGGGGGGACAGGAATTGAGCAATCAGCCCCAGCATTTT. Amino acid sequence: CASSWGGQELSNQPQHF. The V call is TRBV5-6, the J call TRBJ1-5, with 8 nucleotides matching TRBD1. There are 17 residues in the CDR3. Germline CDR1 is SGHDT and CDR2 is YYEEEE. V trimming: 3 bases; J trimming: 1 base; junction bases outside the gene matches: 9.